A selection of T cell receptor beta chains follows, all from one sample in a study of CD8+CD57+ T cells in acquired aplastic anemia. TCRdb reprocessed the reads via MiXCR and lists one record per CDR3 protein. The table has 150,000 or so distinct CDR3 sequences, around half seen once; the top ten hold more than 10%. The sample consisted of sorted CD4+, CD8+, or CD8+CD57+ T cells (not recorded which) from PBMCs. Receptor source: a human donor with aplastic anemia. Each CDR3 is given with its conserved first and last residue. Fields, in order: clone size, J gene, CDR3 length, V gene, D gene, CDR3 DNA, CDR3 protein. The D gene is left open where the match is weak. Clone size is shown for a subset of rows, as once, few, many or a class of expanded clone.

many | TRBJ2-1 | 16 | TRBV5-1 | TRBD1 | TGCGCCAGCAGCTTGGATGGGACAGGATCCTACAATGAGCAGTTCTTC | CASSLDGTGSYNEQFF
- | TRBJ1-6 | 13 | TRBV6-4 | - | TGTGCCAGCAGTGCAGGGGAGAATTCACCCCTCCACTTT | CASSAGENSPLHF
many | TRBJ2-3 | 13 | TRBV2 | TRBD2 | TGTGCCCCCGGGGGGGGTAGCACAGATACGCAGTATTTT | CAPGGGSTDTQYF
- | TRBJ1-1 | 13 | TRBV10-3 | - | TGTGCCAGCACCCCGGCAGTGAACACTGAAGCTTTCTTT | CASTPAVNTEAFF
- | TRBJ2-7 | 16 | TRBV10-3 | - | TGTGCCATCAGGGACATCGCCGAGAGGCCCTACTACGAGCAGTACTTC | CAIRDIAERPYYEQYF
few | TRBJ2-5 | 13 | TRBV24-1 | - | TGTGCCACCAGTGACTCCGGGTTAGAGACCCAGTACTTC | CATSDSGLETQYF
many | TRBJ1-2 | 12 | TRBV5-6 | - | TGTGCCAGCAGCTCCCGGGACTATGGCTACACCTTC | CASSSRDYGYTF
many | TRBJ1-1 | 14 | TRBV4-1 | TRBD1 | TGCGCCAGCAGCCAAGACGGGGGACAGTTTGAAGCTTTCTTT | CASSQDGGQFEAFF
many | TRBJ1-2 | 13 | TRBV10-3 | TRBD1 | TGTGCCATCAGGGTGGACAGGGGACATGGCTACACCTTC | CAIRVDRGHGYTF
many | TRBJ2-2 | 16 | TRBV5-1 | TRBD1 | TGCGCCAGCAGCTTGGCAGACAGGGCCGGCGCCGGGGAGCTGTTTTTT | CASSLADRAGAGELFF
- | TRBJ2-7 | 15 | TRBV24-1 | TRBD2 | TGTGCCACCAGTGATGGGGCGGGAGATGCCTACGAGCAGTACTTC | CATSDGAGDAYEQYF
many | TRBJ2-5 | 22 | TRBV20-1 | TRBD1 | TGCAGTGCTAGAGATCCAGGATTCCCCCCAGGGACAGATGAGGGACCACAAGAGACCCAGTACTTC | CSARDPGFPPGTDEGPQETQYF
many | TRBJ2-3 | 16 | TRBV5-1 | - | TGCGCCAGCAGCTTGGGGGACTCCTCCCCCGCAGATACGCAGTATTTT | CASSLGDSSPADTQYF
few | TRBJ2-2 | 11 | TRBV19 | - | TGTGCCAGTAAGTTTGCGGGGGAGCTGTTTTTT | CASKFAGELFF
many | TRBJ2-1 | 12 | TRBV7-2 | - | TGTGCCAGCAGCTTTACATACAATGAGCAGTTCTTC | CASSFTYNEQFF
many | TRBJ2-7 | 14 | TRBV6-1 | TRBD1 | TGTGCCAGCAGGGGGACAGGGGGAGTCTACGAGCAGTACTTC | CASRGTGGVYEQYF
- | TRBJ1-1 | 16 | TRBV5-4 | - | TGTGCCAGCAGCTTGGGGCCTGGGGGGATGAACACTGAAGCTTTCTTT | CASSLGPGGMNTEAFF
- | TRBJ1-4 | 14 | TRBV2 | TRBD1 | TGTGCCAGCAGGGGACAGATAGCTAATGAAAAACTGTTTTTT | CASRGQIANEKLFF
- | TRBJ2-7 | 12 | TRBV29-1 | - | TGCAGCGTGGCCCCTAGCTCCTACGAGCAGTACTTC | CSVAPSSYEQYF
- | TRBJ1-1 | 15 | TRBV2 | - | TGTGCCAGTCTAGAAGGGGGTGTTGGAGTCACTGAAGCTTTCTTT | CASLEGGVGVTEAFF
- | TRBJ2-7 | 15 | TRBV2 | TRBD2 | TGTGCCAGCACCGAGAACGGGGGGGCTTCCTACGAGCAGTACTTC | CASTENGGASYEQYF
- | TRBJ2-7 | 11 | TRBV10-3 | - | TGTGCCATCAGCACACCGGGCGAGCAGTACTTC | CAISTPGEQYF
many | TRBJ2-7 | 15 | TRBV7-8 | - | TGTGCCAGCAGCTTAGCGGCGGGCCCTACCTACGAGCAGTACTTC | CASSLAAGPTYEQYF
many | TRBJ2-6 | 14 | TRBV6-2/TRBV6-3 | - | TGTGCCAGCAGGATACCGTCTGGGGCCAACGTCCTGACTTTC | CASRIPSGANVLTF
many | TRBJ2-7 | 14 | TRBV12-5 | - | TGTGCTAGTGGTTTGAGCAGGGAGGACCACGAGCAGTACTTC | CASGLSREDHEQYF
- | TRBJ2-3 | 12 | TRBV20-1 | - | TGCAGCCCCCGATGGCACGCAGATACGCAGTATTTT | CSPRWHADTQYF
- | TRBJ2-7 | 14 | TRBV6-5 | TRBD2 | TGTGCCAGCAGTTATACAGCGGGAGGCTACGAGCAGTACTTC | CASSYTAGGYEQYF
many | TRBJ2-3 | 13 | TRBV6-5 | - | TGTGCCAGCAGTTACAGGGAGGAAGATACGCAGTATTTT | CASSYREEDTQYF
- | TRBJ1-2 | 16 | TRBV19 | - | TGTGCCAGTAGTATAGATCGTTCGGGGAGGAACTATGGCTACACCTTC | CASSIDRSGRNYGYTF
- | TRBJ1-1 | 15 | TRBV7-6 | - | TGTGCCAGCAGCCGGCTCGGATCCTTGAACACTGAAGCTTTCTTT | CASSRLGSLNTEAFF
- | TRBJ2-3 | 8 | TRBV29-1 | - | TGCAGCGCCGATACGCAGTATTTT | CSADTQYF
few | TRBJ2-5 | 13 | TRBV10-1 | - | TGCGCCAGCAGTCCAGGGGTGCAAGAGACCCAGTACTTC | CASSPGVQETQYF
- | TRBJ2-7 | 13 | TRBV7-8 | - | TGTGCCAGCAGCGCCCTCAGCTCCTACGAGCAGTACTTC | CASSALSSYEQYF
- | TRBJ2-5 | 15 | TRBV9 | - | TGTGCCAGCAGCGCACGCGGGGACAGCCAAGAGACCCAGTACTTC | CASSARGDSQETQYF
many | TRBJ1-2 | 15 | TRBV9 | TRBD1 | TGTGCCAGCAGCGCTGCCCAGGGGGCGCCGTATGGCTACACCTTC | CASSAAQGAPYGYTF
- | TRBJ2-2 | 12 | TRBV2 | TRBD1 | TGTGCCAGCACAGGGGGAACCGGGGAGCTGTTTTTT | CASTGGTGELFF
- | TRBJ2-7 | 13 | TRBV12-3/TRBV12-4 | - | TGTGCCAGCAGTTTCTTCGGCAGCTACGAGCAGTACTTC | CASSFFGSYEQYF
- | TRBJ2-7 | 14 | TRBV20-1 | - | TGCGGTGCTCCCAGAAGGGGGGCCTCCTACGAGCAGTACTTC | CGAPRRGASYEQYF
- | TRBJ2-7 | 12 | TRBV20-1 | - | TGCAGTGCTAGTGTTCTGGGTTACGAGCAGTACTTC | CSASVLGYEQYF
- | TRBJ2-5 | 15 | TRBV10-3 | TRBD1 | TGTGCCAGCAGTCAGGGACAGGGGCCCCAAGAGACCCAGTACTTC | CASSQGQGPQETQYF
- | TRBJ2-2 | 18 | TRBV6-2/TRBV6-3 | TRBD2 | TGTGCCAGCAGTTACTCGAGTAGTCTAGCGGGGGTGGGTCGGGAGCTGTTTTTT | CASSYSSSLAGVGRELFF